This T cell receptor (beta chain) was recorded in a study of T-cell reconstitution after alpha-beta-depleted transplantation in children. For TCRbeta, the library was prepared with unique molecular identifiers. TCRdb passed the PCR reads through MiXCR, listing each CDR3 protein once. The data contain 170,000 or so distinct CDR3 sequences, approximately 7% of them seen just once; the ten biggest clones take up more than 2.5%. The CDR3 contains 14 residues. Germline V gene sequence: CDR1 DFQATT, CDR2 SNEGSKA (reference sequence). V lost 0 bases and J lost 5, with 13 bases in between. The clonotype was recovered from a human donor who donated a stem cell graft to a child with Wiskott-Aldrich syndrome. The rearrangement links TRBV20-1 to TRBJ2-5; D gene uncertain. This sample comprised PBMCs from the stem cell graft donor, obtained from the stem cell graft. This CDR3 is CSARDRVGRETQYF. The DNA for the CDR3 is TGCAGTGCTAGAGATCGAGTGGGTCGGGAGACCCAGTACTTC.